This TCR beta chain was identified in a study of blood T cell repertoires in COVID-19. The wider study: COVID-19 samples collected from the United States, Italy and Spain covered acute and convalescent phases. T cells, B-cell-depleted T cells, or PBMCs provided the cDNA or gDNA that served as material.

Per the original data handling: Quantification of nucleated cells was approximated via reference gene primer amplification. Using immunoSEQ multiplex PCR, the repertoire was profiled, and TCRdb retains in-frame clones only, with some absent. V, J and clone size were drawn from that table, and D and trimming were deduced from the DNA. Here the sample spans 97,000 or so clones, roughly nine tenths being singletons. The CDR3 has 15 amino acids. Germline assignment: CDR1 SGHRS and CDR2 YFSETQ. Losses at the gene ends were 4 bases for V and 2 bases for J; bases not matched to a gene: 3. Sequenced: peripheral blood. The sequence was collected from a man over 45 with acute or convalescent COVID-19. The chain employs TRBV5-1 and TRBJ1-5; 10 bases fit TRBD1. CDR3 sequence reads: CASSTGTGGNQPQHF. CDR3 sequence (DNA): TGCGCCAGCAGCACAGGGACAGGGGGCAATCAGCCCCAGCATTTT.